These T cell receptor beta chains were read from a single sample in a study of T cell repertoires in cytomegalovirus infection. MiXCR, applied by TCRdb to the reads, yields one record per CDR3 protein. The data contain a few hundred thousand distinct CDR3 sequences, 15% to 20% of them singletons. Sequencing input: PBMCs. These receptors were obtained from a human donor in good health (CMV status not recorded). Some clones in this sample may be carry-over from other donors' samples. Each CDR3 is given with its conserved first and last residue. D genes are given only for firm matches. Size values are once, few and many counts, or a class for expanded clones, and some rows have none.

V gene	clone size	J gene	CDR3 length	D gene	CDR3 DNA	CDR3 protein
TRBV20-1	many	TRBJ1-4	13	NA	TGCAGTGCCCTACAGGGACTCTACGAAAAACTGTTTTTT	CSALQGLYEKLFF
TRBV18	few	TRBJ1-4	16	NA	TGTGCCAGCTCGATGTTTGAGGTGGCAACTAATGAAAAACTGTTTTTT	CASSMFEVATNEKLFF
TRBV7-9	few	TRBJ2-5	13	TRBD2	TGTGCCAGCAGCTTAGAAGCGGGGGGGACCCAGTACTTC	CASSLEAGGTQYF
TRBV7-2	many	TRBJ2-5	16	TRBD2	TGTGCCAGCAGCTTTCGGCGGGGGGGAGTTCAAGAGACCCAGTACTTC	CASSFRRGGVQETQYF
TRBV2	NA	TRBJ1-6	15	NA	TGTGCCACCTTAGGGGCGGGCAGGACGAATTCACCCCTCCACTTT	CATLGAGRTNSPLHF
TRBV12-3/TRBV12-4	few	TRBJ1-1	15	NA	TGTGCCAGCAGTTTAGGGTCGCCGAGAAACACTGAAGCTTTCTTT	CASSLGSPRNTEAFF
TRBV12-3/TRBV12-4	NA	TRBJ2-2	15	TRBD2	TGTGCCAGCAAACTAGCGGGGGCGGGCACCGGGGAGCTGTTTTTT	CASKLAGAGTGELFF
TRBV20-1	NA	TRBJ2-5	14	NA	TGCAGTGCTAGAGATCGGGTAGACCAAGAGACCCAGTACTTC	CSARDRVDQETQYF
TRBV15	NA	TRBJ1-1	16	TRBD1	TGTGCCACCAGCGGAAGAACCGGACAGGGGAACACTGAAGCTTTCTTT	CATSGRTGQGNTEAFF
TRBV28	NA	TRBJ2-5	14	TRBD2	TGTGCCAGCAGTGCCCCAGGACTAGAAGAGACCCAGTACTTC	CASSAPGLEETQYF
TRBV20-1	NA	TRBJ1-2	14	NA	TGCAGTGCTCCCACATGGCGTGCTAACTATGGCTACACCTTC	CSAPTWRANYGYTF
TRBV13	few	TRBJ2-1	15	TRBD2	TGTGCCAGCAGCCATAGCGGGCCCACCTACAATGAGCAGTTCTTC	CASSHSGPTYNEQFF
TRBV6-5	few	TRBJ2-5	15	NA	TGTGCCAGCAGTTTATTTGGGGGAATTCAAGAGACCCAGTACTTC	CASSLFGGIQETQYF
TRBV7-2	many	TRBJ2-5	14	NA	TGTGCCAGCAGCCAGAACTCCATACTAGAGACCCAGTACTTC	CASSQNSILETQYF
TRBV20-1	NA	TRBJ2-5	13	TRBD2	TGCAGTGCTGCTAGCGGGGGGGCGGAGACCCAGTACTTC	CSAASGGAETQYF
TRBV9	NA	TRBJ1-6	17	NA	TGTGCCAGCAGCGTAGGTGTTCTAACAGGTCCTAATTCACCCCTCCACTTT	CASSVGVLTGPNSPLHF
TRBV2	few	TRBJ1-2	15	TRBD1	TGTGCCAGCAGTGCTGGCCGGGACAGGGTAGAAGGCTACACCTTC	CASSAGRDRVEGYTF
TRBV7-2	many	TRBJ1-1	12	NA	TGTGCCAGCAGCTTAGCCGTGCCCCGGCCTTTCTTT	CASSLAVPRPFF
TRBV7-4	NA	TRBJ1-5	16	NA	TGTGCCAGCAGCTTAGTCGTCGTTCAGGCGGATCAGCCCCAGCATTTT	CASSLVVVQADQPQHF
TRBV19	NA	TRBJ2-3	12	NA	TGTGCCAGTACCATCGGGACATTACCGCAGTATTTT	CASTIGTLPQYF
TRBV27	once	TRBJ2-3	15	NA	TGTGCCAGCAGTTTACCCCCGGGGTCTTCGAATACGCAGTATTTT	CASSLPPGSSNTQYF
TRBV7-9	many	TRBJ1-2	13	NA	TGTGCCAGCAGCTTTCAGCTCGACTATGGCTACACCTTC	CASSFQLDYGYTF
TRBV27	NA	TRBJ1-5	17	TRBD1	TGTGCCAGCAGTTCCTCCGGAGGCAGGGGGGGCAATCAGCCCCAGCATTTT	CASSSSGGRGGNQPQHF
TRBV20-1	NA	TRBJ1-2	13	NA	TGCGGTTCACCCAAGTCGGCGAACTATGGCTACACCTTC	CGSPKSANYGYTF
TRBV11-2	NA	TRBJ2-3	16	NA	TGTGCCAGCAGCAGGATCGGGGGCCTGGGCACAGATACGCAGTATTTT	CASSRIGGLGTDTQYF
TRBV7-8	many	TRBJ2-7	16	TRBD2	TGTGCCAGCAGCGCCTTACTAGCGGGGTACTCCTACGAGCAGTACTTC	CASSALLAGYSYEQYF
TRBV5-6	few	TRBJ2-5	14	NA	TGTGCCAGCATACCCCCGGACAGTCGGGAGACCCAGTACTTC	CASIPPDSRETQYF
TRBV20-1	NA	TRBJ1-4	13	TRBD1	TGCAGTGCTATGGACAGGGGAAATGAAAAACTGTTTTTT	CSAMDRGNEKLFF
TRBV4-1	many	TRBJ2-7	18	TRBD2	TGCGCCAGCAGCCTGAATGAGGAAACGGGACTAGCGGGATACGAGCAGTACTTC	CASSLNEETGLAGYEQYF
TRBV6-2/TRBV6-3	NA	TRBJ2-1	16	TRBD1	TGTGCCAGCAGTTACCCGAAAGGACAGGGGGCGAATGAGCAGTTCTTC	CASSYPKGQGANEQFF
TRBV19	NA	TRBJ2-3	16	TRBD2	TGTGCCAGTAGTATCCGTGCAGCGGGGCGCACAGATACGCAGTATTTT	CASSIRAAGRTDTQYF
TRBV28	NA	TRBJ2-1	15	NA	TGTGCCAGCAGTCCCCGGGACGGGTCCTACAATGAGCAGTTCTTC	CASSPRDGSYNEQFF
TRBV6-6	NA	TRBJ1-1	16	NA	TGTGCCAGCAGACCCCTTCCCGGGACAATGAACACTGAAGCTTTCTTT	CASRPLPGTMNTEAFF
TRBV6-1	few	TRBJ1-5	14	NA	TGTGCCAGCAGTGCCCCGATGCTGTATCAGCCCCAGCATTTT	CASSAPMLYQPQHF
TRBV12-3/TRBV12-4	few	TRBJ2-7	16	TRBD1	TGTGCCAGCAGTGTGTTGGGCCGACAGGGTCCCAACGAGCAGTACTTC	CASSVLGRQGPNEQYF
TRBV20-1	few	TRBJ2-3	12	TRBD1	TGCAGGGGACAGGGGGTCACAGATACGCAGTATTTT	CRGQGVTDTQYF
TRBV5-4	NA	TRBJ2-1	16	TRBD2	TGTGCCAGCAGCTTGTTAGTAGCGGGGGGGCCGGATGAGCAGTTCTTC	CASSLLVAGGPDEQFF
TRBV18	NA	TRBJ2-3	13	NA	TGTGCCAGCTCACCACCGATAATTGATACGCAGTATTTT	CASSPPIIDTQYF
TRBV10-3	NA	TRBJ1-5	19	TRBD1	TGTGCCATCAGTGAGTCGAAGAGGGGGGGACAGGAGCCCTATCAGCCCCAGCATTTT	CAISESKRGGQEPYQPQHF
TRBV27	few	TRBJ1-6	12	NA	TGTGCCAGCGGGAGGGTTCGGTCACCCCTCCACTTT	CASGRVRSPLHF
TRBV7-6	many	TRBJ1-1	14	NA	TGTGCCAGCAGCTTATGGGGGGCGAACACTGAAGCTTTCTTT	CASSLWGANTEAFF
TRBV7-9	many	TRBJ2-1	18	TRBD1	TGTGCCAGCAGCTTAGGGACAGGGGGATTAGACTCCTACAATGAGCAGTTCTTC	CASSLGTGGLDSYNEQFF
TRBV5-6	NA	TRBJ2-7	14	TRBD1	TGTGCCAGCAGCCGCAGGGGGATTAACTACGAGCAGTACTTC	CASSRRGINYEQYF
TRBV7-6	few	TRBJ2-5	15	NA	TGTGCCAGCAGCCCGTCCGCAGGGCGGCAAGAGACCCAGTACTTC	CASSPSAGRQETQYF
TRBV12-3/TRBV12-4	many	TRBJ2-2	13	NA	TGTGCCAGCAGTTTCGTTCTGGGCGGGGAGCTGTTTTTT	CASSFVLGGELFF
TRBV7-2	many	TRBJ2-2	13	NA	TGTGCCAGCAGCTTTCGTTTTACCGGGGAGCTGTTTTTT	CASSFRFTGELFF
TRBV12-3/TRBV12-4	many	TRBJ1-2	15	NA	TGTGCCAGCAGTCCGACAGGCAATCAAGGCTATGGCTACACCTTC	CASSPTGNQGYGYTF
TRBV20-1	few	TRBJ1-4	16	TRBD1	TGCAGTGCTAATGGACAGGGGGCTCCAACTAATGAAAAACTGTTTTTT	CSANGQGAPTNEKLFF